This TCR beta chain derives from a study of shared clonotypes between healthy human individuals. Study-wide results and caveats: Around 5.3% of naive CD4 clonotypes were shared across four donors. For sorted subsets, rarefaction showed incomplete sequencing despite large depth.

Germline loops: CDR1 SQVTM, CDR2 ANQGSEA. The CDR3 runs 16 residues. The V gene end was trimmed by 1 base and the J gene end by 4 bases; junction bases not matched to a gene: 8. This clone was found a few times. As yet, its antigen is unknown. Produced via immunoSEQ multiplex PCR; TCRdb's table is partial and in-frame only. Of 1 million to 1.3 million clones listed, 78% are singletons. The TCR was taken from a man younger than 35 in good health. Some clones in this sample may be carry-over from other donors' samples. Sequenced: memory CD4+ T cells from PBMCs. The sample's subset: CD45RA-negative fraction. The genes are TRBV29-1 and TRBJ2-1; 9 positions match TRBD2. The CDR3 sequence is CSVEANLAGVYNEQFF. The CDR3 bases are TGCAGCGTTGAAGCGAATTTAGCGGGAGTGTACAATGAGCAGTTCTTC.